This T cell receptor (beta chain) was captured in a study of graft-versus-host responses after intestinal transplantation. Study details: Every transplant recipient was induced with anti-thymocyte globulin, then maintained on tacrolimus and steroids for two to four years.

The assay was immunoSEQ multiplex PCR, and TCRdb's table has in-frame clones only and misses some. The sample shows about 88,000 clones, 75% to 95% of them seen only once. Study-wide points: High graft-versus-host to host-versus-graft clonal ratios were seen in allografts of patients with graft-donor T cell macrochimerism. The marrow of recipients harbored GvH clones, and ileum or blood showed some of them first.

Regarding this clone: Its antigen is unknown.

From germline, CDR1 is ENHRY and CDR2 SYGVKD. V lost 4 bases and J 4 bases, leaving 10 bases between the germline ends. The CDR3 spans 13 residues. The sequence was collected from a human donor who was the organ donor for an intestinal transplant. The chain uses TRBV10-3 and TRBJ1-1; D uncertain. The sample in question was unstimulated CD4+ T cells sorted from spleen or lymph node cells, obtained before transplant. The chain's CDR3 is CAISGREVTEAFF. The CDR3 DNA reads TGTGCCATCAGTGGGAGGGAGGTCACTGAAGCTTTCTTT.